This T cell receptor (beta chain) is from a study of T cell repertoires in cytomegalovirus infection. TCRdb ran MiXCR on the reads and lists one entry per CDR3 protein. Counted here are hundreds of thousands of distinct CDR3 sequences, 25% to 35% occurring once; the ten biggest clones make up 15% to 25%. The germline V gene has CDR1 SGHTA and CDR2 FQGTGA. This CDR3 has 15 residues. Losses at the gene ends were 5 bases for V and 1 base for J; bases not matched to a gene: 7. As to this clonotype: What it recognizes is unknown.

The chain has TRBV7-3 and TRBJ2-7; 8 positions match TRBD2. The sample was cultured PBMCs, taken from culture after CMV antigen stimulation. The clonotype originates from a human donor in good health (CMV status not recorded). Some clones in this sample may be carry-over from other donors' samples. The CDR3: CASSPSSGRSYEQYF. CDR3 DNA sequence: TGTGCCAGCAGCCCGTCTAGCGGGCGGTCCTACGAGCAGTACTTC.